This entry describes one T cell receptor beta chain. Its antigen is not known. The data derive from a study of cytomegalovirus exposure and HLA in healthy donors. It was with 60 Vbeta and 13 Jbeta primers that the PCR ran. Measured with immunoSEQ multiplex PCR; TCRdb has only the in-frame clones, and not every one. The table includes about 180,000 clones, less than 80% detected once. The study's findings and limits: The Asian-associated ancestry cluster reportedly had fewer N-insertions than the roughly 670-donor mean in a later analysis.

The germline CDR1 and CDR2 sequences are SNHLY and FYNNEI. The CDR3 sequence is 12 residues long. The chain carries TRBV2 and TRBJ2-5; the D gene is possibly TRBD2 (6 bases). The tail of the sequence fits TRBJ2-7 better, so the J call may be wrong. The receptor was derived from a man aged 18 to 29 in good health and CMV-seronegative. Material for sequencing was PBMCs. CDR3 amino acids: CASGLILHEQYF. In DNA form, the CDR3 reads TGTGCCAGCGGACTAATCCTCCACGAGCAGTACTTC.